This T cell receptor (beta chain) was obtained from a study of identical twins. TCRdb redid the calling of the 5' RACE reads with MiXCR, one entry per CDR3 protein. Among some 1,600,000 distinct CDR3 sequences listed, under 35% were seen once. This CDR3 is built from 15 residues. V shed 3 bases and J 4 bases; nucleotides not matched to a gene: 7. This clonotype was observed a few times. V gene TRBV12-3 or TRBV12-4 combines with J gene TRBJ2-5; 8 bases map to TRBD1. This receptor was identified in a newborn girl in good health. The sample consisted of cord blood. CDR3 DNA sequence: TGTGCCAGCAGTTTTAAATCAGGGGGCGCAGAGACCCAGTACTTC. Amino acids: CASSFKSGGAETQYF.